This T cell receptor (beta chain) was observed in a study of T cells after yellow fever vaccination (dated by TCRdb to about 2019). Background for the entire study: The SMART-Seq v4 Ultra Low Input RNA kit was used to prepare libraries from fractions with low cell numbers. Bulk TCR alpha and beta repertoires were sequenced longitudinally to track T-cell clones before and after primary and booster YFV17D yellow fever vaccination. Two healthy male donors made up the cohort, one aged 18 to 29 years and the other aged 30 to 40 years. Bulk PBMC replicates and cell subsets were isolated from blood drawn at multiple timepoints before and after both primary and secondary immunization.

This clonotype has only a few counts. This receptor's antigen is unknown. The input lacks base qualities; no much larger clone sits a single base away. Study-wide findings and limitations: After the booster, most of the clones that had expanded following primary vaccination were detected again (just under 97% of CD4 and 88% of CD8), which suggests that memory was broadly maintained. Compared with the primary T-cell response, the secondary T-cell response was faster but weaker, reaching its peak on day 5 rather than on day 15. The study included only two donors, which limits how far the findings can be generalized. A small share of clonotypes was detected in both CD4 and CD8 compartments, with the overlap likely arising from convergent recombination. Computational filtering was required because FACS-sorted repertoires could contain abundant contaminating clonotypes from the bulk population.

Synthesis of TCR cDNA relied on 5'RACE template switching, a step that introduced a universal primer site along with unique molecular identifiers. cDNA synthesis was primed from both the TCR alpha and TCR beta constant segments. Two PCR steps were used to amplify libraries, with sample barcodes and sequencing adapters being added in the second step. Sequencing of libraries was done on Illumina HiSeq 2500 (2x100 bp) or NovaSeq (2x150 bp). Regarding the original processing steps: MIGEC was used to demultiplex reads and collapse the reads into UMI consensus sequences, and MiXCR was used for V(D)J alignment. Clonotypes responding to the vaccine were identified with edgeR on replicate PBMC samples, with the criteria of FDR below 0.01 and a log2 fold change above 5 up to day 15. Bulk clonotypes were assigned CD4 or CD8 identity according to which sequenced CD4 or CD8 repertoire held them at higher abundance. Through fastp at Q25 and MiXCR, TCRdb rebuilt clones from the public reads, retaining in-frame beta chains. Under each unique CDR3 protein, matching rows form one entry showing the most common genes and DNA. It is TCRdb's table, rather than the study itself, that gives the V and J calls and clone size. This sample comprises a few hundred thousand distinct CDR3 sequences, approximately 16% of them detected only once. The ten largest account for around 16% of the sample.

After removal of 1 base from V and 9 bases from J, the junction retains 4 bases not matched to a gene. Via the germline V gene, CDR1 is MNHEY and CDR2 SVGAGI. Including cysteine and phenylalanine, the CDR3 has 15 amino acids. The only DNA kept is the CDR3, 45 bases in frame from the first base. The treatment or condition label, read with the paper, signifies: live attenuated yellow fever vaccine strain. Two biological replicates of bulk PBMCs were collected at each blood-draw timepoint. A standard Ficoll-Paque protocol was used to isolate PBMCs from peripheral blood. TriZol was used to extract RNA from bulk PBMCs, from CD4 and CD8 fractions, and from dextramer-positive and dextramer-negative fractions.

The sequences come from PBMCs, collected 4 to 6 days after the first yellow fever vaccination. The source of this sequence is a man between 18 and 29 years old who received the YFV17D yellow fever vaccine. The rearranged chain carries TRBV6-5 and TRBJ2-1, with 12 middle bases fitting TRBD2. The CDR3 in this case is CASSYLLAGGAEQFF. The nucleotide sequence reads TGTGCCAGCAGTTACTTGCTAGCGGGGGGGGCTGAGCAGTTCTTC.